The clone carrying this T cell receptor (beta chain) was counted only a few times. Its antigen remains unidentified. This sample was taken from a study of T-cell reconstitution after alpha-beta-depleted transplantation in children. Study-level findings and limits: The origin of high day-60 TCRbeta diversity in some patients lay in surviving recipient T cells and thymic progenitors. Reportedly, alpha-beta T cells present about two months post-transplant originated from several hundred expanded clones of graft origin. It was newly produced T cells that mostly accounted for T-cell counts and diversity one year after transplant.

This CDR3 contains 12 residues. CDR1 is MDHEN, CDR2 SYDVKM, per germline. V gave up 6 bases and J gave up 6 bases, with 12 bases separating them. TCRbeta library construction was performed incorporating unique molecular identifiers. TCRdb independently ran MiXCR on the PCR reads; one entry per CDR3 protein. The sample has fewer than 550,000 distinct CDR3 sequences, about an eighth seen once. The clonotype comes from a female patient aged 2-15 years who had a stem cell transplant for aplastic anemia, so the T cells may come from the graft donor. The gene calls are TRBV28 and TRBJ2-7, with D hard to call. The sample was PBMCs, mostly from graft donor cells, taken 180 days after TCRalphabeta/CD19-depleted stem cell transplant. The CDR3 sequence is CASSIGPPEQYF. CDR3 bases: TGTGCCAGCAGCATAGGGCCCCCCGAGCAGTACTTC.